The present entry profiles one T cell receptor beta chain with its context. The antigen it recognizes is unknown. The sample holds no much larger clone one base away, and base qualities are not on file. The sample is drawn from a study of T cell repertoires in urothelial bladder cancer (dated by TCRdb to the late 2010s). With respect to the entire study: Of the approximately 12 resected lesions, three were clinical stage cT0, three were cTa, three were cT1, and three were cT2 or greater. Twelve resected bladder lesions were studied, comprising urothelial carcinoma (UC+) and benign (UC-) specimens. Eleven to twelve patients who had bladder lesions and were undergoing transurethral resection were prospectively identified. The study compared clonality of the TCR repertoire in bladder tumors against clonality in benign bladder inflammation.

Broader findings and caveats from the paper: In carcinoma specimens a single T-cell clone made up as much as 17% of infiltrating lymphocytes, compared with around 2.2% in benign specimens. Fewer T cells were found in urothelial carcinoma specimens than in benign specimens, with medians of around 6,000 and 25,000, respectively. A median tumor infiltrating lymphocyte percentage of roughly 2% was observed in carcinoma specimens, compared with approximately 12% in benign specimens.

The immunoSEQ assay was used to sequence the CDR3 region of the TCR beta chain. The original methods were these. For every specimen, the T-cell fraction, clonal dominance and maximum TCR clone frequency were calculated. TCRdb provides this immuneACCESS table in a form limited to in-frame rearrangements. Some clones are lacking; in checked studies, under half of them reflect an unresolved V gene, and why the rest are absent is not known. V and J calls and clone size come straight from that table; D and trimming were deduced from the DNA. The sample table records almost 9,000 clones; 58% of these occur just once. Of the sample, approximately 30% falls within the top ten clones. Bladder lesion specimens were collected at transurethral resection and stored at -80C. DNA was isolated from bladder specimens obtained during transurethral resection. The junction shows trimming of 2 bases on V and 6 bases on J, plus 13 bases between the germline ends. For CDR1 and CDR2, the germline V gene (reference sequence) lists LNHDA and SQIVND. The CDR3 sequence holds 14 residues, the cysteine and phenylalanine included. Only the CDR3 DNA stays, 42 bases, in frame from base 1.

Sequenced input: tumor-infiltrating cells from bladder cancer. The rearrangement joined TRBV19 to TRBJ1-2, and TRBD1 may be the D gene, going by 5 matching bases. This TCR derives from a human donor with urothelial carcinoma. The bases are TGTGCCAGTAGTATACCCGGGACCCGGAATGGCTACACCTTC. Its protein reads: CASSIPGTRNGYTF.